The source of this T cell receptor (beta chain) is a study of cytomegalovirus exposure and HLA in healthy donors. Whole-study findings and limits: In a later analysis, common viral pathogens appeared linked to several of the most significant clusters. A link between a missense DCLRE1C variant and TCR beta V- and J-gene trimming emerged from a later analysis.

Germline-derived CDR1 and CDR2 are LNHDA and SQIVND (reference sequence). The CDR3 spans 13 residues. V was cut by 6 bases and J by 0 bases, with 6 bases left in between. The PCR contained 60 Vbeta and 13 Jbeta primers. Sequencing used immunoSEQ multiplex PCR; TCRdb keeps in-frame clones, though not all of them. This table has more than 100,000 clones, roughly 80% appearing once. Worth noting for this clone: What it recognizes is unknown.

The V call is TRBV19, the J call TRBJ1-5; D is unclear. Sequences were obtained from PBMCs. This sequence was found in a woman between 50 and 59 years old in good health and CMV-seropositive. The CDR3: CASSDYSNQPQHF. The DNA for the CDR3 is TGTGCCAGTAGCGACTATAGCAATCAGCCCCAGCATTTT.